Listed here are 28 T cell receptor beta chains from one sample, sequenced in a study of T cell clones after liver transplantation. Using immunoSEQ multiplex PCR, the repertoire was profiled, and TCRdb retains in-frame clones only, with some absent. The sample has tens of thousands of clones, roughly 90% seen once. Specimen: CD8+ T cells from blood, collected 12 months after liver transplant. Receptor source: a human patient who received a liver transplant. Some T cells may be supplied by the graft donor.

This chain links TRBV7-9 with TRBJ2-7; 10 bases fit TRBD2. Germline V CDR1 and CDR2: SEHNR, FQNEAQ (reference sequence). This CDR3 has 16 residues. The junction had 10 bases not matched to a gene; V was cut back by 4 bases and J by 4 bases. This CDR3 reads CASSSDLAGDPYEQYF. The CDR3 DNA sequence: TGTGCCAGCAGCTCAGATCTAGCGGGAGATCCGTACGAGCAGTACTTC.

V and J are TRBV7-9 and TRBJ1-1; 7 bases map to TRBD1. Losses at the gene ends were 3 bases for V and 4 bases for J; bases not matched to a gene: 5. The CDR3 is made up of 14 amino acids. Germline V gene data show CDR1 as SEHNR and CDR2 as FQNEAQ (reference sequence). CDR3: CASSFSSGGTEAFF. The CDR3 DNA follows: TGTGCCAGCAGCTTTTCGTCAGGGGGCACTGAAGCTTTCTTT.

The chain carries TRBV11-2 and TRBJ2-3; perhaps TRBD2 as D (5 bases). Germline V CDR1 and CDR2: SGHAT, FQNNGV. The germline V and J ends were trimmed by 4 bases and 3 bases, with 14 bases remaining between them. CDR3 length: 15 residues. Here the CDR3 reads CASSSSAGSTDTQYF. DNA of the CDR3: TGTGCCAGCAGCTCTAGTGCGGGTAGTACAGATACGCAGTATTTT.

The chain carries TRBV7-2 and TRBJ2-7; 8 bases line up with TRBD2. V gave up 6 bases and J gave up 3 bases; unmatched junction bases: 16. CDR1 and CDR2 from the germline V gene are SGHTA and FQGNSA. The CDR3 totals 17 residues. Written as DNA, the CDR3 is TGTGCCAGCAGTCAACCGTTAGCGGGACCCCGAGACTACGAGCAGTACTTC. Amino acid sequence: CASSQPLAGPRDYEQYF.

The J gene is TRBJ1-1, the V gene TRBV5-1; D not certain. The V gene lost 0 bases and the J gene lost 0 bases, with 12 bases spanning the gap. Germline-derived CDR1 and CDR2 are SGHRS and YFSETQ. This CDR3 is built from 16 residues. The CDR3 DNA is TGCGCCAGCAGCTTGGACATGGCTGATATGAACACTGAAGCTTTCTTT. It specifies CASSLDMADMNTEAFF.

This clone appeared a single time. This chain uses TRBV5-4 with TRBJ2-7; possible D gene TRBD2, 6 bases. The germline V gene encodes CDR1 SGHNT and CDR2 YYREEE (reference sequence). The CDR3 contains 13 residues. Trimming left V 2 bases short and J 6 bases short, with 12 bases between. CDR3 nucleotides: TGTGCCAGCAGCTTTCGGGGGAGCAGCGAGCAGTACTTC. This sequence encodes CASSFRGSSEQYF.

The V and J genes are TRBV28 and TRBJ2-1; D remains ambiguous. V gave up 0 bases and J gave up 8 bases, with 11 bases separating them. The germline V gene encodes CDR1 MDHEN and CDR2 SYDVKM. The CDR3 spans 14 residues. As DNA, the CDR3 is TGTGCCAGCAGTTTATGGGTGCAAGGTGATGAGCAGTTCTTC. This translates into CASSLWVQGDEQFF.

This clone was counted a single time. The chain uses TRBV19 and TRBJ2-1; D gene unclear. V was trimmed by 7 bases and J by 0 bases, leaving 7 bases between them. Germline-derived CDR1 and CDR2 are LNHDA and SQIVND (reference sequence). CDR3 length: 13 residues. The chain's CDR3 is CASTSLSYNEQFF. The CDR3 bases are TGTGCCAGTACCAGTCTCTCCTACAATGAGCAGTTCTTC.

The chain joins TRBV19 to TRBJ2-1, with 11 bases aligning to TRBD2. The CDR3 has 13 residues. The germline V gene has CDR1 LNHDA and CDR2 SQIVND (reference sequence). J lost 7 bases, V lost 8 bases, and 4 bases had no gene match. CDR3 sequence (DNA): TGTGCCAGTTCGAGACTAGCGGGAAATGAGCAGTTCTTC. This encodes CASSRLAGNEQFF.

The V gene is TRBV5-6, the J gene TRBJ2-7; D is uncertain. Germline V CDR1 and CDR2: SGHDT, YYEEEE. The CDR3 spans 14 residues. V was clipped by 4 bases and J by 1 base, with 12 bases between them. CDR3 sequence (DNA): TGTGCCAGCAGCCCCCATGACGGTTCCTACGAGCAGTACTTC. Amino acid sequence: CASSPHDGSYEQYF.

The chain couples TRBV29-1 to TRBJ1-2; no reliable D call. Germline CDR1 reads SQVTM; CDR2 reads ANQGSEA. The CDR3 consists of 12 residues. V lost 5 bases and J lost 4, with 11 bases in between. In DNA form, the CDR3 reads TGCAGCGTTCTAGGCAGTAGCTATGGCTACACCTTC. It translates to CSVLGSSYGYTF.

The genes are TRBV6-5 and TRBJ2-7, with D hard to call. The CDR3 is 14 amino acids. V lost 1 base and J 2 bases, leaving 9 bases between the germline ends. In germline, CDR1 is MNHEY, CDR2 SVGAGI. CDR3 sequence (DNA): TGTGCCAGCAGTTACTACCCCGGAGCCTACGAGCAGTACTTC. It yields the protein CASSYYPGAYEQYF.

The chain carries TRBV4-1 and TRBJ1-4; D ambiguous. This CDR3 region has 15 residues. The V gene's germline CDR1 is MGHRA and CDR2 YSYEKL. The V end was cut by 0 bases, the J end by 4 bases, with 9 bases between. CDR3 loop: CASSQDAGINEKLFF. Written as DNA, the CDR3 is TGCGCCAGCAGCCAAGATGCGGGTATTAATGAAAAACTGTTTTTT.

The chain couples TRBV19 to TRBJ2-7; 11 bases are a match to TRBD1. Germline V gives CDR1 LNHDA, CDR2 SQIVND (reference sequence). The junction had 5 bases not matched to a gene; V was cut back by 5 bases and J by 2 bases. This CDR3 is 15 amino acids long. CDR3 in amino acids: CASSGGTGGTYEQYF. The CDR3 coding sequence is TGTGCCAGTAGTGGGGGGACAGGGGGAACCTACGAGCAGTACTTC.

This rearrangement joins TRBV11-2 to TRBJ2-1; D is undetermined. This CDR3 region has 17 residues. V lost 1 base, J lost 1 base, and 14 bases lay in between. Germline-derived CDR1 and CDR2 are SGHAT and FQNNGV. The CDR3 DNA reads TGTGCCAGCAGCTTAGTTTCCCAAGCGCCGTCCTACAATGAGCAGTTCTTC. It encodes CASSLVSQAPSYNEQFF.

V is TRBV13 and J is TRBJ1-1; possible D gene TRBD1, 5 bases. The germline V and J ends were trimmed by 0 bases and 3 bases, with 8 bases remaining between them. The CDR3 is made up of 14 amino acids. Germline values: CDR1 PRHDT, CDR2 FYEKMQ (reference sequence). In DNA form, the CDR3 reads TGTGCCAGCAGCTTAGGGATCAGGGACACTGAAGCTTTCTTT. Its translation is CASSLGIRDTEAFF.

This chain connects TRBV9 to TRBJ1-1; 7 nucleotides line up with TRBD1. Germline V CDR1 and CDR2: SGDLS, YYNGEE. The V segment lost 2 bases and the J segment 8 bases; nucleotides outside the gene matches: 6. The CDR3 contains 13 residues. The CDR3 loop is CASSVPGTDEAFF. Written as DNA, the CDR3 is TGTGCCAGCAGCGTCCCTGGGACAGACGAAGCTTTCTTT.

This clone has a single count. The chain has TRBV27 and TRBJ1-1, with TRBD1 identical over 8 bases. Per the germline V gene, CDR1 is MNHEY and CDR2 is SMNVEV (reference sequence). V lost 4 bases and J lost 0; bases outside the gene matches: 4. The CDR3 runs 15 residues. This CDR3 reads CASSWTGFMNTEAFF. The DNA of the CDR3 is TGTGCCAGCAGTTGGACAGGGTTTATGAACACTGAAGCTTTCTTT.

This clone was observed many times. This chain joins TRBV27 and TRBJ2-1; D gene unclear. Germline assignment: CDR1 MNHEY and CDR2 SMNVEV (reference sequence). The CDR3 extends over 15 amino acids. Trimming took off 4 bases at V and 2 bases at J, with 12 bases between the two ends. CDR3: CASSSDGAPYNEQFF. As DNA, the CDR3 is TGTGCCAGCAGTTCGGACGGAGCCCCCTACAATGAGCAGTTCTTC.

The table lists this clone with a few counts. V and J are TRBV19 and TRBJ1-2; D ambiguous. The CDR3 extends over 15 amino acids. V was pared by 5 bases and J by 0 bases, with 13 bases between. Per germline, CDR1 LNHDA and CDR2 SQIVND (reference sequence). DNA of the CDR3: TGTGCCAGTAGTTGGTCGGTAGACCCTAACTATGGCTACACCTTC. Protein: CASSWSVDPNYGYTF.

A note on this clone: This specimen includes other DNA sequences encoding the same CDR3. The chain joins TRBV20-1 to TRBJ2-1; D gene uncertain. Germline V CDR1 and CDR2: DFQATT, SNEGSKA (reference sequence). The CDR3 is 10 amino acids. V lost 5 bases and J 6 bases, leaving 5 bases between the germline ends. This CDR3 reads CSARRNEQFF. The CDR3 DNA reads TGCAGTGCTCGCCGCAATGAGCAGTTCTTC.

The DNA for the CDR3 is TGCGCCAGCAGTGAAGGGTTGGGTGCATATTACGAGCAGTACTTC. It specifies CASSEGLGAYYEQYF. V gene TRBV10-1 combines with J gene TRBJ2-7; no definite D call. Trimming cost V 3 bases and J 4 bases, with 16 bases left between them. The CDR3 totals 15 residues. Germline CDR1 and CDR2: WNHNN and SYGVQD (reference sequence).

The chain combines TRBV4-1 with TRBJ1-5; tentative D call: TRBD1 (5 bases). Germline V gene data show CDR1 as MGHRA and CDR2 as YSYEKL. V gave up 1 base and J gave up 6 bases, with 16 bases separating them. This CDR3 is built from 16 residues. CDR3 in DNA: TGCGCCAGCAGCCAAGGGGCTTCCGGGACCACTCAGCCCCAGCATTTT. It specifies CASSQGASGTTQPQHF.

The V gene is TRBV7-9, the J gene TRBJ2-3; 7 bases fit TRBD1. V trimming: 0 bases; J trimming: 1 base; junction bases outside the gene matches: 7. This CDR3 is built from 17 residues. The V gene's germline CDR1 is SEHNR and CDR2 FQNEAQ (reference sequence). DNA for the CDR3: TGTGCCAGCAGCTTAGCCCTAGACAGGGTGGGCACAGATACGCAGTATTTT. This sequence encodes CASSLALDRVGTDTQYF.

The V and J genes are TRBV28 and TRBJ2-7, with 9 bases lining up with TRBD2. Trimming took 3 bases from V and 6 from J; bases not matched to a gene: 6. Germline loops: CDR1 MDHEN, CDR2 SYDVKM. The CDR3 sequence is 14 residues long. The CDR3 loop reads CASSLAGGPLEQYF. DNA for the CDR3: TGTGCCAGCAGTTTGGCGGGAGGGCCTCTCGAGCAGTACTTC.

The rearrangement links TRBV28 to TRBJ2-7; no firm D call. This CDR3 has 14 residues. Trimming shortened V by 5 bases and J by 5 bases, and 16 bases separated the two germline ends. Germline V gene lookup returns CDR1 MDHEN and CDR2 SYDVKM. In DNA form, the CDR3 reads TGTGCCAGCAGTCCTAGTTTAGGGCTAAACGAGCAGTACTTC. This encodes CASSPSLGLNEQYF.

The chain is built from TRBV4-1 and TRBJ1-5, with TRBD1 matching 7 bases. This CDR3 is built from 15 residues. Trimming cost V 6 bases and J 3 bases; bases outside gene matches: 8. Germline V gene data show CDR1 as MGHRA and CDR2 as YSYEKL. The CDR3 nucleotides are TGCGCCAGCAGTCACCGACAGGGAGACAATCAGCCCCAGCATTTT. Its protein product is CASSHRQGDNQPQHF.

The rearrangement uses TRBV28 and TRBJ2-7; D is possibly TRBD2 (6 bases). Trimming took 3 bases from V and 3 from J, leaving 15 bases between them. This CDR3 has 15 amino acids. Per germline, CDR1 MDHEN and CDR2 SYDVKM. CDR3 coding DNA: TGTGCCAGCAGTTTTGGGGGAGGACGTGTCTACGAGCAGTACTTC. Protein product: CASSFGGGRVYEQYF.